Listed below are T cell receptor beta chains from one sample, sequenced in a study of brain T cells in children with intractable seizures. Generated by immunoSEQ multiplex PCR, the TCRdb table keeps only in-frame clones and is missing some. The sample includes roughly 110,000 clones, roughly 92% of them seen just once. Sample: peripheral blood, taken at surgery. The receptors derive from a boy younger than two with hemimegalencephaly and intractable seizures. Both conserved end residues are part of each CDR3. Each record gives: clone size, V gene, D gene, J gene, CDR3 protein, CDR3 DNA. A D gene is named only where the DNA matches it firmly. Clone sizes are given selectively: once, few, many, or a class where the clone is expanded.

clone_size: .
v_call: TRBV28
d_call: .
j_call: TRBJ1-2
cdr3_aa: CASSFLTDYGYTF
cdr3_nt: TGTGCCAGCAGTTTTTTAACGGACTATGGCTACACCTTC

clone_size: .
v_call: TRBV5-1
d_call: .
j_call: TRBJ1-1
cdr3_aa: CASSPTQVNTEAFF
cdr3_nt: TGCGCCAGCAGCCCGACACAAGTGAACACTGAAGCTTTCTTT

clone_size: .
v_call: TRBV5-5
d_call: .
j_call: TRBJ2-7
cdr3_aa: CASSRMDSYEQYF
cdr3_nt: TGTGCCAGCAGCAGGATGGACTCCTACGAGCAGTACTTC

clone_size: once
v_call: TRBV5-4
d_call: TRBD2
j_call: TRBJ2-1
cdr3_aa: CASSLAGGYYNEQFF
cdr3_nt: TGTGCCAGCAGCTTAGCGGGAGGCTATTACAATGAGCAGTTCTTC

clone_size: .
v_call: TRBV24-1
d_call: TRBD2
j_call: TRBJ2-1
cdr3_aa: CATSDSRGLATYNEQFF
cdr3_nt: TGTGCCACCAGTGATTCAAGAGGACTAGCGACCTACAATGAGCAGTTCTTC

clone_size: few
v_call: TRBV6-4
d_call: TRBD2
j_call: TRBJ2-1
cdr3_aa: CASSDSLAGGNEQFF
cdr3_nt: TGTGCCAGCAGTGACTCACTAGCGGGAGGCAATGAGCAGTTCTTC

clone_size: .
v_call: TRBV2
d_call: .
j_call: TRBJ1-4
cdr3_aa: CASSAGDDEKLFF
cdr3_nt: TGTGCCAGCAGTGCGGGAGATGATGAAAAACTGTTTTTT

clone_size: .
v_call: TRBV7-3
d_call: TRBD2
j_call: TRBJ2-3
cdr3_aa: CASSSREGQFTDTQYF
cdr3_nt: TGTGCCAGCAGCTCCCGGGAGGGCCAATTCACAGATACGCAGTATTTT

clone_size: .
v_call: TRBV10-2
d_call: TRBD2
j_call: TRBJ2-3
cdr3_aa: CASEREPDTQYF
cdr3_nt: TGCGCCAGCGAGCGGGAGCCAGATACGCAGTATTTT

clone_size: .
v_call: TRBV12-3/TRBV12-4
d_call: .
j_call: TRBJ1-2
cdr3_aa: CASSPGPPYGYTF
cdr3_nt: TGTGCCAGCAGCCCCGGGCCCCCCTATGGCTACACCTTC

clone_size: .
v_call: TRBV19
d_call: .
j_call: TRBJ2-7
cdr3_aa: CASSPRGGWSYEQYF
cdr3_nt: TGTGCCAGTAGTCCCAGGGGGGGCTGGTCCTACGAGCAGTACTTC